This TCR beta chain was sequenced for a study of T-cell memory formation after mild COVID-19. The study, taken as a whole, reports: Mostly located in CM and EM were contracting CD4+ clones, with contracting CD8+ clones located in EMRA.

CDR3 size: 16 residues. The ends lost 5 bases at V and 1 base at J; junction bases unmatched: 6. Germline lookup yields CDR1 SGHDT and CDR2 YYEEEE. This clonotype appeared many times. Its antigen is unidentified. Constant-segment primers and 5'RACE yielded cDNA libraries for TCR alpha and TCR beta, each carrying sample barcodes and UMIs. A single record per CDR3 protein comes from TCRdb applying MiXCR to the 5' RACE reads. The data contain about 610,000 distinct CDR3 sequences, about 18% of them singletons. The rearrangement uses TRBV5-6 and TRBJ2-7, with 13 bases matching TRBD2. The sequence was collected from an adult woman who had mild COVID-19 (a few samples of this study predate the infection). Cell type and time point are not known. The specimen sequenced was PBMCs or a T cell subset sorted from them (not recorded which). The CDR3 nucleotides read TGTGCCAGCAGTTTTCCGGGACTAGCGGGATCCTACGAGCAGTACTTC. It specifies CASSFPGLAGSYEQYF.